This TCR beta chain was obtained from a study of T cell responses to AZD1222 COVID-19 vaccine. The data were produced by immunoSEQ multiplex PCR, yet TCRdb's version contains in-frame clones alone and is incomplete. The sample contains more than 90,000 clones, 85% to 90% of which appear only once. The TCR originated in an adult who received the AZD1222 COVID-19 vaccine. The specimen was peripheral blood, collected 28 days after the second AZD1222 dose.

The CDR3 is CASSLFRRAEAFF. The CDR3 DNA sequence: TGTGCCAGCAGTTTATTTCGTCGGGCTGAAGCTTTCTTT. The J gene is TRBJ1-1, the V gene TRBV27, with D unresolved. The CDR3 loop spans 13 amino acids. In germline, CDR1 is MNHEY, CDR2 SMNVEV (reference sequence). With 1 base removed from V and 6 bases from J, the gap between germline ends came to 9 bases.